These 6 T cell receptor beta chains were sequenced from one sample in a study of blood T cell repertoires in COVID-19. Sequenced by immunoSEQ multiplex PCR; TCRdb stores in-frame clones only, minus some. The sample includes roughly 40,000 clones, approximately 85% of them seen just once. Specimen: peripheral blood. The receptors here all came from a human donor in a cohort sampled during active COVID-19.

V gene TRBV2 combines with J gene TRBJ2-3, with 11 bases matching TRBD2. CDR3 length equals 17 residues. Germline V lookup: CDR1 SNHLY, CDR2 FYNNEI. Trimming removed 5 bases from V and 2 bases from J; junction bases left unmatched: 9. CDR3 sequence (DNA): TGTGCCAGCAGTCTCATAGCGGGGGGGCGGCCCACAGATACGCAGTATTTT. It specifies CASSLIAGGRPTDTQYF.

The rearrangement uses TRBV9 and TRBJ2-7, with a weak D call TRBD2 (6 bases). In germline, CDR1 is SGDLS, CDR2 YYNGEE. This CDR3 region has 14 residues. Between the trimmed V and J ends, which lost 0 bases and 5 bases, there was a span of 12 bases. CDR3 residues: CASSVGRELNEQYF. The DNA of the CDR3 is TGTGCCAGCAGCGTAGGCCGGGAGTTGAACGAGCAGTACTTC.

The V call is TRBV5-1, the J call TRBJ2-1, with 7 bases identical to TRBD1. V lost 4 bases to trimming and J lost 0 bases; unmatched junction nucleotides: 4. Germline CDR1 SGHRS, CDR2 YFSETQ. CDR3 size: 15 residues. CDR3 bases: TGCGCCAGCAGCGCGACAGGGAACTCCTACAATGAGCAGTTCTTC. Translation gives CASSATGNSYNEQFF.

The genes are TRBV6-6 and TRBJ2-1; a possible D gene is TRBD2 (5 bases). CDR1 is MNHNY, CDR2 SVGAGI, per germline (reference sequence). This CDR3 spans 15 amino acids. Trimming removed 6 bases from V and 4 bases from J, with 16 bases in between. Written as DNA, the CDR3 is TGTGCCAGCAGGACGGGGAACACAATTTACAATGAGCAGTTCTTC. Translation gives CASRTGNTIYNEQFF.

The table lists this clone with a count of one. The V gene is TRBV25-1, the J gene TRBJ2-3; TRBD2 aligns across 7 bases. The ends lost 8 bases at V and 5 bases at J; junction bases unmatched: 13. Looked up from germline, CDR1 is MGHDK and CDR2 is SYGVNS. CDR3 size: 15 residues. CDR3 sequence reads: CASSPGGAGGDTQYF. Here the CDR3 DNA reads TGTGCCAGCTCCCCGGGGGGAGCCGGGGGAGATACGCAGTATTTT.

The rearrangement uses TRBV11-1 and TRBJ2-3; D might be TRBD2 (6 bases). The CDR3 length is 15 residues. With 3 bases removed from V and 2 bases from J, the gap between germline ends came to 12 bases. Germline V gene data show CDR1 as SGHAT and CDR2 as FQDESV (reference sequence). In nucleotides, the CDR3 is TGTGCCAGCAGCTTTTGGCTAGCGACCACAGATACGCAGTATTTT. It codes for CASSFWLATTDTQYF. The full variable domain, with the rest looked up from reference TRBV11-1 and TRBJ2-3, is EAEVAQSPRYKITEKSQAVAFWCDPISGHATLYWYRQILGQGPELLVQFQDESVVDDSQLPKDRFSAERLKGVDSTLKIQPAELGDSAMYLCASSFWLATTDTQYFGPGTRLTVL.